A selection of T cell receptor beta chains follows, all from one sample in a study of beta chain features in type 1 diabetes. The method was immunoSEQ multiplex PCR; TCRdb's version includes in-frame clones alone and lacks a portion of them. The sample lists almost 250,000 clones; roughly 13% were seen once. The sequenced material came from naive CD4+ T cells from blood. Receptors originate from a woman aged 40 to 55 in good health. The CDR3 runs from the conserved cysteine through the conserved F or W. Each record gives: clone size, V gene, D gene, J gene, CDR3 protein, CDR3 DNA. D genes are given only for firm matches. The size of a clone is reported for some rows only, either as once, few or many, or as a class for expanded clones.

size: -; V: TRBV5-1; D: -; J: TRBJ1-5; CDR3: CASSLGISAGDEPQHF; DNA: TGCGCCAGCAGCTTGGGAATCTCGGCAGGGGATGAGCCCCAGCATTTT
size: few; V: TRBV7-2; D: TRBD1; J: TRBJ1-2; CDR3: CASSIDRDRGYTF; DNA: TGTGCCAGCAGCATCGACAGGGATCGGGGCTACACCTTC
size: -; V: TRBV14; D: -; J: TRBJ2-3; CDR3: CASSQFLLDTQYF; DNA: TGTGCCAGCAGCCAATTTCTCCTAGATACGCAGTATTTT
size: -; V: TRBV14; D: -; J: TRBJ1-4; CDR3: CASSLMGAEKLFF; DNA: TGTGCCAGCAGCCTTATGGGAGCTGAAAAACTGTTTTTT
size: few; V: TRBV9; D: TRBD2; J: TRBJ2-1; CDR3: CASSSGGFAGGNNEQFF; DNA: TGTGCCAGCAGCTCCGGGGGGTTTGCGGGGGGAAACAATGAGCAGTTCTTC
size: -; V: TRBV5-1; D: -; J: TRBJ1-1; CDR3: CASSLDGGQGQAFF; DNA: TGCGCCAGCAGCTTGGACGGGGGGCAGGGACAAGCTTTCTTT
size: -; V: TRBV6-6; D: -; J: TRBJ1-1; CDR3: CAVRGGVENTEAFF; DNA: TGTGCCGTCAGAGGGGGGGTAGAGAACACTGAAGCTTTCTTT
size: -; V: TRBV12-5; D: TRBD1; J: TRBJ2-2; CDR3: CASYRTGLTGELFF; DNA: TGTGCTTCTTACAGGACAGGGTTAACCGGGGAGCTGTTTTTT
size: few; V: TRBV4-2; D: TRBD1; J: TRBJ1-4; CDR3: CASSPGTGEKLFF; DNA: TGTGCCAGCAGCCCCGGGACAGGAGAAAAACTGTTTTTT
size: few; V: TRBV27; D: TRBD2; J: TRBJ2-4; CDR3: CASRHQLAGENIQYF; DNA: TGTGCCAGCCGTCATCAACTAGCGGGGGAAAACATTCAGTACTTC
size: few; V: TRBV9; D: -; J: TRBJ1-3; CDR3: CASSVGGGIYSGNTIYF; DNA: TGTGCCAGCAGCGTGGGTGGAGGGATCTACTCTGGAAACACCATATATTTT
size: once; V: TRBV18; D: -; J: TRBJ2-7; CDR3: CASSWGEGSNYEQYF; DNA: TGTGCCAGCTCTTGGGGAGAGGGTAGTAACTACGAGCAGTACTTC
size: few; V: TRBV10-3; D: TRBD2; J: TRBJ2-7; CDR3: CAAGGGYEQYF; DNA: TGTGCCGCGGGAGGGGGGTACGAGCAGTACTTC
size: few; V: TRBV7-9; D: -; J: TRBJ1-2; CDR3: CASSRDSNYGYTF; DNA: TGTGCCAGCAGTCGCGACAGTAACTATGGCTACACCTTC
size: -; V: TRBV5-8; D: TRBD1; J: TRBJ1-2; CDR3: CASRRGTGGVRGYTF; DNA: TGTGCCAGCAGACGTGGGACAGGGGGCGTTCGAGGCTACACCTTC
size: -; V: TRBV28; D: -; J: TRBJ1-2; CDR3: CASSLRSAGGGYTF; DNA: TGTGCCAGCAGTTTAAGATCGGCGGGCGGTGGCTACACCTTC
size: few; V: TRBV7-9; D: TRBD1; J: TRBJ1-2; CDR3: CASRPRDSPYGYTF; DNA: TGTGCCAGCAGGCCGAGGGACAGCCCGTATGGCTACACCTTC
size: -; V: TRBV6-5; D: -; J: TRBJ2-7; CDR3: CASSSYYEQYF; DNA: TGTGCCAGCAGTTCCTACTACGAGCAGTACTTC
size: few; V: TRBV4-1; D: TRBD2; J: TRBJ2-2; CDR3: CASSQASGGAWSGELFF; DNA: TGCGCCAGCAGCCAGGCTAGCGGGGGGGCCTGGTCCGGGGAGCTGTTTTTT
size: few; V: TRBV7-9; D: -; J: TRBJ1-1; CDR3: CASSLEGVNTEAFF; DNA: TGTGCCAGCAGCTTAGAGGGGGTGAACACTGAAGCTTTCTTT
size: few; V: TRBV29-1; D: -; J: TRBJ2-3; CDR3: CSVERTGGTDTQYF; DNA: TGCAGCGTTGAAAGGACAGGAGGGACAGATACGCAGTATTTT
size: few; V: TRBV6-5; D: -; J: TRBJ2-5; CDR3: CASRLGRERAQYF; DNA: TGTGCCAGCAGATTAGGACGGGAACGGGCCCAGTACTTC
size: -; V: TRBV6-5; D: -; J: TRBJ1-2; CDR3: CASSYSDGDYYGYTF; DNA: TGTGCCAGCAGTTACTCCGATGGGGACTACTATGGCTACACCTTC
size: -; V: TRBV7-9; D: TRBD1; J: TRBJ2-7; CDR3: CASSSETRDSGTTEYEQYF; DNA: TGTGCCAGCAGCTCAGAAACCCGGGACAGTGGGACCACCGAATACGAGCAGTACTTC
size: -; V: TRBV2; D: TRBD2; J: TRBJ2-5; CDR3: CASSRRGTSGSTRETQYF; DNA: TGTGCCAGCAGCCGCCGGGGGACTAGCGGGTCTACACGGGAGACCCAGTACTTC
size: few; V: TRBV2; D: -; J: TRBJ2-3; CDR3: CASTERTSTDTQYF; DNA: TGTGCCAGCACAGAGCGGACGAGCACAGATACGCAGTATTTT
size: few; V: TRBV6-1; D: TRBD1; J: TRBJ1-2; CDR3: CASSDRGPGQNTF; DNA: TGTGCCAGCAGTGACAGGGGGCCGGGGCAGAACACCTTC
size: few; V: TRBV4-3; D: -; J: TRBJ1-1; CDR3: CASSQDPFPNTEAFF; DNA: TGCGCCAGCAGCCAAGACCCGTTCCCGAACACTGAAGCTTTCTTT
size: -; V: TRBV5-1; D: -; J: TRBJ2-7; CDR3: CASSVGPGLSYEQYF; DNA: TGCGCCAGCAGCGTAGGACCAGGGCTCTCCTACGAGCAGTACTTC
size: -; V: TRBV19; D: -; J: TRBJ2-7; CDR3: CASSIPSGKTYEQYF; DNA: TGTGCCAGTAGTATTCCCTCAGGGAAGACCTACGAGCAGTACTTC
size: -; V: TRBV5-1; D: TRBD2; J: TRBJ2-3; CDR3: CASSKPGLAVTDTQYF; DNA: TGCGCCAGCAGCAAGCCGGGACTAGCGGTCACAGATACGCAGTATTTT
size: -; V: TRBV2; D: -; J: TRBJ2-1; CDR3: CATTPGQGSYNEQFF; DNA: TGTGCCACCACCCCCGGGCAGGGCTCCTACAATGAGCAGTTCTTC
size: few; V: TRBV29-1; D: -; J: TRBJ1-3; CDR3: CSVRGLGGNTIYF; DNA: TGCAGCGTTCGCGGGCTGGGTGGAAACACCATATATTTT
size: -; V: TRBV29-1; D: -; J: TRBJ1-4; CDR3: CSVEKTANEKLFF; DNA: TGCAGCGTTGAAAAGACAGCAAATGAAAAACTGTTTTTT
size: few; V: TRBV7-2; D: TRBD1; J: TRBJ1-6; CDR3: CASSLVTGVNSPLHF; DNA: TGTGCCAGCAGCTTAGTTACAGGGGTTAATTCACCCCTCCACTTT
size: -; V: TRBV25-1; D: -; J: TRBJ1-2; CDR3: CASSEGWTAEGYTF; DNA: TGTGCCAGCAGTGAAGGTTGGACTGCTGAAGGCTACACCTTC
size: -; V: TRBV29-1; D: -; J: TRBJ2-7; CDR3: CSVEEQAYEQYF; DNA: TGCAGCGTTGAAGAACAGGCCTACGAGCAGTACTTC
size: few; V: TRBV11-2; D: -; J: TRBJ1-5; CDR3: CASSSQSVREPQHF; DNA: TGTGCCAGCAGCTCCCAGTCCGTCAGGGAGCCCCAGCATTTT
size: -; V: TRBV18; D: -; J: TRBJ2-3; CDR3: CASSPLPTDTQYF; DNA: TGTGCCAGCTCACCACTCCCGACAGATACGCAGTATTTT
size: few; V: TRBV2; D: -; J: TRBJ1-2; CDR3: CASGGGLNYGYTF; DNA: TGTGCCAGTGGGGGAGGTCTGAACTATGGCTACACCTTC
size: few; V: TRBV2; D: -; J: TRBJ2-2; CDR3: CASSDHRRDTGELFF; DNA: TGTGCCAGCAGTGACCATCGGCGGGACACCGGGGAGCTGTTTTTT
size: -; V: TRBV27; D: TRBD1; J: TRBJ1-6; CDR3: CASSSTGGVGNSPLHF; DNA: TGTGCCAGCAGCTCAACAGGGGGCGTGGGTAATTCACCCCTCCACTTT
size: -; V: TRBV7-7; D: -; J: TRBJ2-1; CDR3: CASSPSFGEQFF; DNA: TGTGCTAGCAGCCCTTCCTTCGGTGAGCAGTTCTTC
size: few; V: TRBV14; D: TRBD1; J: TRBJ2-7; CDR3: CASSPTGTGGYEQYF; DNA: TGTGCCAGCAGCCCAACCGGGACAGGGGGTTACGAGCAGTACTTC
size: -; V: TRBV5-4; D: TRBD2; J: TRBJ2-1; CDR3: CASRSPGTSGDNEQFF; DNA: TGTGCCAGCAGGTCACCCGGGACTAGCGGTGACAATGAGCAGTTCTTC